The 24 T cell receptor beta chains reported below all come from one sample, sequenced in a study of blood T cell repertoires in COVID-19. Produced via immunoSEQ multiplex PCR; TCRdb's table is partial and in-frame only. The sample lists approximately 59,000 clones, roughly four fifths seen once, with under 35% in the top ten. The specimen was peripheral blood. These receptors came from a man aged 60-69 years with COVID-19, enrolled during active disease.

The rearrangement uses TRBV5-1 and TRBJ2-1; 9 bases are a match to TRBD2. The CDR3 spans 14 residues. V was pared by 1 base and J by 10 bases, with 6 bases of the junction left unmatched. Germline assignment: CDR1 SGHRS and CDR2 YFSETQ. The CDR3 DNA reads TGCGCCAGCAGCTTGCTGCGGGGGGGCGTGGAGCAGTTCTTC. This encodes CASSLLRGGVEQFF.

The chain carries TRBV5-1 and TRBJ2-7; no clear D gene. Per germline, CDR1 SGHRS and CDR2 YFSETQ. The CDR3 has 13 amino acids. Trimming took off 0 bases at V and 5 bases at J, with 9 bases between the two ends. CDR3 loop: CASSLVGGDEQYF. CDR3 bases: TGCGCCAGCAGCTTGGTTGGCGGTGACGAGCAGTACTTC.

This clone was counted a single time. The chain carries TRBV11-2 and TRBJ2-1; D might be TRBD1 (5 bases). The CDR3 loop spans 19 amino acids. Germline CDR1 reads SGHAT; CDR2 reads FQNNGV. The V and J ends lost 1 base and 5 bases respectively, with 24 bases between them. The CDR3 nucleotides read TGTGCCAGCAGCTTAGGGTCATACTGGGCACCCCAGGGAAACAATGAGCAGTTCTTC. Its translation is CASSLGSYWAPQGNNEQFF.

The chain links TRBV25-1 to TRBJ1-2; D not resolved. Germline CDR1 and CDR2: MGHDK and SYGVNS. This CDR3 comprises 13 residues. Trimming pared 8 bases from V and 5 bases from J, leaving 15 bases between. The CDR3: CASGDTTRYGYTF. Here the CDR3 DNA reads TGTGCCAGCGGCGACACGACCCGGTATGGCTACACCTTC.

The rearrangement links TRBV7-9 to TRBJ1-1; D call uncertain. Germline CDR1 SEHNR, CDR2 FQNEAQ (reference sequence). Trimming pared 2 bases from V and 4 bases from J, leaving 5 bases between. The CDR3 sequence is 12 residues long. CDR3 protein: CASSLISTEAFF. The CDR3 nucleotides read TGTGCCAGCAGCTTAATCAGCACTGAAGCTTTCTTT.

The chain carries TRBV6-5 and TRBJ2-3; 7 bases agree with TRBD1. V trimming: 2 bases; J trimming: 0 bases; junction bases outside the gene matches: 5. The germline gives CDR1 MNHEY, CDR2 SVGAGI. The CDR3 spans 16 residues. The CDR3 bases are TGTGCCAGCAGTTACGGACAGGACCTAAGCACAGATACGCAGTATTTT. Protein: CASSYGQDLSTDTQYF.

The chain employs TRBV24-1 and TRBJ2-3; 8 nucleotides agree with TRBD2. Germline CDR1 reads KGHDR; CDR2 reads SFDVKD. Trimming at V came to 4 bases and at J to 13 bases, leaving 9 bases not matched to a gene. The CDR3 contains 13 residues. The CDR3 DNA sequence: TGTGCCACCAGTGACAGTGCGGGTAGCGGGGAGTATTTT. Its translation: CATSDSAGSGEYF.

The chain carries TRBV7-3 and TRBJ1-2; a weak D match, TRBD1 (6 bases). This CDR3 spans 15 amino acids. Germline CDR1 reads SGHTA; CDR2 reads FQGTGA. V was pared by 5 bases and J by 4 bases, with 17 bases between. CDR3: CASSPRGDKSYGYTF. CDR3 sequence (DNA): TGTGCCAGCAGCCCCCGGGGGGACAAGTCCTATGGCTACACCTTC.

This clone has just a few counts. This chain joins TRBV2 and TRBJ1-4; TRBD1 matches at 8 bases. The germline V gene encodes CDR1 SNHLY and CDR2 FYNNEI. This CDR3 has 15 residues. V lost 3 bases, J lost 4 bases, and 4 bases stayed unmatched. The CDR3, as DNA: TGTGCCAGCAGTGACTTGGGACAGGTTAATGAAAAACTGTTTTTT. Protein sequence: CASSDLGQVNEKLFF.

This clone was seen a handful of times. The CDR3 DNA reads as TGTGCCAGCAGCCCCCGGGACAGGAACACCGGGGAGCTGTTTTTT. Its translation: CASSPRDRNTGELFF. The V gene is TRBV5-4, the J gene TRBJ2-2; 7 bases are shared with TRBD1. Germline loops: CDR1 SGHNT, CDR2 YYREEE (reference sequence). This CDR3 is built from 15 residues. V was pared by 4 bases and J by 1 base, with 4 bases of the junction left unmatched.

The CDR3 nucleotides are TGTGCCAGTAGTATGGTGGCGGCGAACACTGAAGCTTTCTTT. Translation gives CASSMVAANTEAFF. The gene calls are TRBV19 and TRBJ1-1; D is ambiguous. The CDR3 is made up of 14 amino acids. Germline CDR1 reads LNHDA; CDR2 reads SQIVND (reference sequence). V lost 3 bases to trimming and J lost 1 base, with 9 bases between them.

This rearrangement joins TRBV29-1 to TRBJ2-1; D is possibly TRBD1 (5 bases). Trimming pared 4 bases from V and 7 bases from J, leaving 11 bases between. From germline, CDR1 is SQVTM and CDR2 ANQGSEA. The CDR3 totals 12 residues. The CDR3 coding sequence is TGCAGCGTTGGCCAGGGTTGGAATGAGCAGTTCTTC. Translating gives CSVGQGWNEQFF.

The chain links TRBV3-1 (or the pseudogene TRBV3-2) to TRBJ2-1, with 9 bases fitting TRBD2. This CDR3 has 16 amino acids. The V and J ends lost 4 bases and 4 bases, in that order; junction bases with no gene match: 8. In germline, CDR1 is LGHDT, CDR2 YNNKEL (reference sequence). The DNA for the CDR3 is TGTGCCAGCAGCCGCACGGCAGCGGGGGGTTACAATGAGCAGTTCTTC. Translated, it gives CASSRTAAGGYNEQFF.

V is TRBV7-8 and J is TRBJ1-5; perhaps TRBD1 as D (5 bases). Looked up from germline, CDR1 is SGHVS and CDR2 is FQNEAQ. The CDR3 has 17 amino acids. The germline V and J ends were trimmed by 5 bases and 3 bases, with 20 bases remaining between them. CDR3 loop: CASSIIWGDGNNQPQHF. The CDR3 DNA sequence: TGTGCCAGCAGCATAATATGGGGGGACGGAAACAATCAGCCCCAGCATTTT.

The rearrangement links TRBV12-3 or TRBV12-4 to TRBJ2-1; no firm D call. The germline V and J ends were trimmed by 3 bases and 9 bases, with 6 bases remaining between them. The length of the CDR3 is 11 residues. CDR3 DNA sequence: TGTGCCAGCAGTTTTTATATTGAGCAGTTCTTC. Translated: CASSFYIEQFF.

CDR3 sequence (DNA): TGTGCCAGCAGCGGTGGGACAGATGGTCAAGAGACCCAGTACTTC. It is translated as CASSGGTDGQETQYF. The V and J genes are TRBV9 and TRBJ2-5; 7 nucleotides line up with TRBD1. This CDR3 has 15 residues. Germline V CDR1 and CDR2: SGDLS, YYNGEE. J gave up 2 bases and V 3 bases, and 7 bases lay outside the gene matches. The whole variable domain, filled in from reference TRBV9 and TRBJ2-5, reads DSGVTQTPKHLITATGQRVTLRCSPRSGDLSVYWYQQSLDQGLQFLIQYYNGEERAKGNILERFSAQQFPDLHSELNLSSLELGDSALYFCASSGGTDGQETQYFGPGTRLLVL.

In its sample, this clone was seen a few times. This rearrangement joins TRBV18 to TRBJ2-1, with TRBD2 matching over 9 bases. The CDR3 runs 15 residues. V trimming: 2 bases; J trimming: 4 bases; junction bases outside the gene matches: 3. Germline assignment: CDR1 KGHSH and CDR2 LQKENI. CDR3 amino acids: CASSPLAGGYNEQFF. The CDR3 nucleotides read TGTGCCAGCTCACCATTGGCGGGAGGGTACAATGAGCAGTTCTTC.

The gene calls are TRBV7-9 and TRBJ1-2; 8 bases agree with TRBD1. CDR1 and CDR2 from the germline V gene are SEHNR and FQNEAQ (reference sequence). The CDR3 has 15 amino acids. J was trimmed by 6 bases and V by 3 bases; bases with no gene match: 9. The CDR3 nucleotides read TGTGCCAGCAGCTTCCTACAGGGGGAGGCAGATGGCTACACCTTC. Residues: CASSFLQGEADGYTF.

This chain links TRBV27 with TRBJ2-3; the D gene is possibly TRBD2 (6 bases). Trimming cost V 3 bases and J 0 bases, with 7 bases left between them. Germline values: CDR1 MNHEY, CDR2 SMNVEV (reference sequence). The CDR3 is made up of 14 amino acids. CDR3 sequence: CASSFGGSTDTQYF. The CDR3 DNA sequence: TGTGCCAGCAGTTTTGGGGGGAGCACAGATACGCAGTATTTT.

V and J are TRBV5-4 and TRBJ2-5; 7 nucleotides match TRBD2. V lost 2 bases, J lost 5 bases, and 9 bases stayed unmatched. Germline V gives CDR1 SGHNT, CDR2 YYREEE (reference sequence). The CDR3 spans 15 residues. The CDR3 nucleotides read TGTGCCAGCAGCTTAGGAGGGCGGGGAGGGGAGACCCAGTACTTC. Its protein product is CASSLGGRGGETQYF.

The chain recombines TRBV18 with TRBJ2-3; 7 nucleotides agree with TRBD1. There are 12 residues in the CDR3. Per the germline V gene, CDR1 is KGHSH and CDR2 is LQKENI. V was clipped by 5 bases and J by 8 bases; unmatched bases: 4. CDR3 bases: TGTGCCAGCTCATCACAGGGGCCTACGCAGTATTTT. It codes for CASSSQGPTQYF.

V is TRBV24-1 and J is TRBJ2-1; 7 bases are a match to TRBD2. In germline, CDR1 is KGHDR, CDR2 SFDVKD. The junction had 9 bases not matched to a gene; V was cut back by 7 bases and J by 7 bases. The CDR3 has 14 residues. Written as DNA, the CDR3 is TGTGCCACCAGCAGAGCGGGAAAAACGAATGAGCAGTTCTTC. Its protein product is CATSRAGKTNEQFF.

The chain employs TRBV10-3 and TRBJ1-5; maybe TRBD1 (5 bases). The V end lost 3 bases, the J end lost 3 bases, and 9 bases lay between the germline ends. Germline CDR1 ENHRY, CDR2 SYGVKD. This CDR3 is built from 14 residues. As DNA, the CDR3 is TGTGCCATCAGTGACAGGGTTGACAATCAGCCCCAGCATTTT. It translates to CAISDRVDNQPQHF.

V gene TRBV9 combines with J gene TRBJ2-7; TRBD2 agrees at 10 bases. Germline CDR1 SGDLS, CDR2 YYNGEE. The CDR3 length is 16 residues. Losses at the gene ends were 0 bases for V and 7 bases for J; bases not matched to a gene: 10. CDR3 residues: CASSVAASGGASEQYF. CDR3 nucleotide sequence: TGTGCCAGCAGCGTAGCTGCGAGCGGGGGGGCCAGTGAGCAGTACTTC.